This record covers a single T cell receptor (beta chain). Its antigen is still unknown. This sample was taken from a study of T-cell reconstitution after alpha-beta-depleted transplantation in children. Study results and caveats: Some patients' high day-60 TCRbeta diversity was attributed to recipient cells surviving conditioning.

A TCRbeta library incorporating unique molecular identifiers was prepared. TCRdb ran MiXCR on the PCR reads and lists one entry per CDR3 protein. Of 780,000 or so distinct CDR3 sequences in the sample, about 16% were seen once. The V segment lost 3 bases and the J segment 5 bases; nucleotides outside the gene matches: 4. The germline V gene has CDR1 KGHSH and CDR2 LQKENI. This CDR3 spans 15 amino acids. The chain carries TRBV18 and TRBJ1-4; 9 nucleotides match TRBD1. This receptor was identified in a male patient under 18 who had a stem cell transplant for acute lymphoblastic leukemia, so the T cells may come from the graft donor. The sequences come from PBMCs, mostly from graft donor cells, collected 360 days after TCRalphabeta/CD19-depleted stem cell transplant. The CDR3 sequence is CASSPYGTGNEKLFF. CDR3 nucleotide sequence: TGTGCCAGCTCACCTTACGGGACAGGGAATGAAAAACTGTTTTTT.